These T cell receptor beta chains were read from a single sample in a study of blood T cell repertoires in COVID-19. Data came from immunoSEQ multiplex PCR; TCRdb stores just in-frame clones and leaves some out. The table includes roughly 150,000 clones, about 83% detected once. The sequencing input was peripheral blood. These receptors all come from a woman aged 80 or over with COVID-19, enrolled during active disease. Each CDR3 is given with its conserved first and last residue. Fields, in order: clone size, V gene, D gene, J gene, CDR3 protein, CDR3 DNA. D genes are given only for firm matches. A row's size may be missing; if present it is once, few, many or a size class.

.	TRBV11-2	.	TRBJ2-1	CASSFGGQSRRNEQFF	TGTGCCAGCAGCTTTGGCGGCCAATCCAGGAGGAATGAGCAGTTCTTC
.	TRBV28	TRBD2	TRBJ2-3	CASGTSGSTDTQYF	TGTGCCAGCGGGACTAGCGGGAGCACAGATACGCAGTATTTT
.	TRBV18	.	TRBJ1-5	CASSPLEGGDQHF	TGTGCCAGCTCACCACTTGAGGGGGGGGACCAGCATTTT
.	TRBV9	TRBD1	TRBJ2-3	CASSTRQGVADTQYF	TGTGCCAGCAGCACACGACAGGGGGTGGCAGATACGCAGTATTTT
.	TRBV5-1	TRBD2	TRBJ2-3	CASSLLAGGSGDTQYF	TGCGCCAGCAGCCTACTAGCGGGAGGGTCTGGGGATACGCAGTATTTT
.	TRBV18	.	TRBJ1-5	CASSQGDGNQPQHF	TGTGCCAGCTCACAGGGGGATGGCAATCAGCCCCAGCATTTT
.	TRBV4-3	.	TRBJ2-1	CASSQDTGGRLYNEQFF	TGCGCCAGCAGCCAAGATACTGGCGGTAGACTGTACAATGAGCAGTTCTTC
.	TRBV5-1	.	TRBJ2-3	CASSLAGSADTQYF	TGCGCCAGCAGCTTGGCGGGGAGTGCAGATACGCAGTATTTT
.	TRBV18	TRBD1	TRBJ2-3	CASSPFGQGRTDTQYF	TGTGCCAGCTCACCTTTCGGACAGGGTCGCACAGATACGCAGTATTTT
.	TRBV12-3/TRBV12-4	.	TRBJ2-7	CASSLAYYEQYF	TGTGCCAGCAGCCTCGCCTACTACGAGCAGTACTTC
few	TRBV27	.	TRBJ2-1	CASSVMADNEQFF	TGTGCCAGCAGTGTAATGGCCGACAATGAGCAGTTCTTC
.	TRBV18	TRBD1	TRBJ1-6	CASSPLAGGVSYNSPLHF	TGTGCCAGCTCACCTTTGGCAGGGGGCGTTTCCTATAATTCACCCCTCCACTTT
.	TRBV5-6	TRBD1	TRBJ1-6	CASSFGFAGTVNSPLHF	TGTGCCAGCAGCTTTGGGTTCGCCGGGACAGTTAATTCACCCCTCCACTTT
.	TRBV6-2/TRBV6-3	TRBD1	TRBJ2-7	CASSYERDRGLIEQYF	TGTGCCAGCAGTTACGAACGGGACAGGGGTCTGATCGAGCAGTACTTC
.	TRBV5-8	TRBD2	TRBJ2-3	CASSRTSGPLGRSQYF	TGTGCCAGCAGCCGGACTAGCGGACCCCTGGGGCGTTCGCAGTATTTT
.	TRBV30	TRBD2	TRBJ2-5	CAWRGLAGAETQYF	TGTGCCTGGAGGGGATTAGCGGGAGCGGAGACCCAGTACTTC
.	TRBV29-1	TRBD1	TRBJ2-5	CSVATGVETQYF	TGCAGCGTTGCGACAGGGGTAGAGACCCAGTACTTC
.	TRBV18	.	TRBJ1-2	CASSLPGAGSYGYTF	TGTGCCAGCTCACTTCCGGGAGCAGGGTCCTATGGCTACACCTTC
.	TRBV7-7	.	TRBJ2-1	CASSQGLDSRNEQFF	TGTGCTAGCAGCCAAGGGCTGGACTCACGCAATGAGCAGTTCTTC
.	TRBV7-2	TRBD1	TRBJ1-5	CASSPYRGLQPQHF	TGTGCCAGCAGCCCCTACAGGGGCCTTCAGCCCCAGCATTTT
.	TRBV30	.	TRBJ1-5	CAWSAVDQPQHF	TGTGCCTGGAGTGCGGTGGATCAGCCCCAGCATTTT
.	TRBV27	.	TRBJ2-7	CASSLSLGSSYEQYF	TGTGCCAGCAGTTTATCGTTGGGGAGCTCCTACGAGCAGTACTTC
.	TRBV15	.	TRBJ2-1	CATSRDPGGYEQFF	TGTGCCACCAGCAGAGATCCAGGGGGGTATGAGCAGTTCTTC
.	TRBV10-3	TRBD2	TRBJ2-3	CAISDLLAGADTQYF	TGTGCCATCAGTGATCTGCTAGCGGGGGCAGATACGCAGTATTTT
few	TRBV7-8	TRBD1	TRBJ1-5	CASSYRDRGGGYQPQHF	TGTGCCAGCAGCTATCGGGACAGGGGAGGTGGTTATCAGCCCCAGCATTTT
.	TRBV6-1	.	TRBJ1-4	CASSDVGATNEKLFF	TGTGCCAGCAGTGATGTGGGAGCAACTAATGAAAAACTGTTTTTT
.	TRBV19	.	TRBJ2-3	CASSIMGQSTDTQYF	TGTGCCAGTAGTATTATGGGGCAGAGCACAGATACGCAGTATTTT
few	TRBV28	TRBD1	TRBJ2-7	CASSDRVPSYEQYF	TGTGCCAGCAGCGACAGGGTCCCCTCCTACGAGCAGTACTTC
.	TRBV5-1	.	TRBJ1-6	CASSSEWNSPLHF	TGCGCCAGCAGCTCAGAATGGAATTCACCCCTCCACTTT
.	TRBV27	.	TRBJ1-6	CASRIGRVSGLGNSPLHF	TGTGCCAGCAGGATCGGCAGGGTAAGCGGACTAGGCAATTCACCCCTCCACTTT
.	TRBV7-2	TRBD2	TRBJ2-1	CASSERGPNNEQFF	TGTGCCAGCAGCGAGCGGGGGCCTAACAATGAGCAGTTCTTC
once	TRBV2	.	TRBJ1-1	CASKVANGGFWAFF	TGTGCCAGCAAGGTGGCGAATGGGGGCTTTTGGGCTTTCTTT
.	TRBV6-5	TRBD1	TRBJ1-2	CASSPNRGNYGYTF	TGTGCCAGCAGTCCTAACAGGGGAAACTATGGCTACACCTTC
few	TRBV5-1	TRBD1	TRBJ2-7	CASRAGTGTYEQYF	TGCGCCAGCAGAGCCGGGACAGGGACCTACGAGCAGTACTTC
few	TRBV7-7	.	TRBJ1-1	CASSPYGLAEAFF	TGTGCTAGCAGCCCTTACGGACTGGCTGAAGCTTTCTTT
once	TRBV18	.	TRBJ1-1	CASSPLSEDTEAFF	TGTGCCAGCTCACCGCTTAGCGAAGACACTGAAGCTTTCTTT
.	TRBV29-1	.	TRBJ2-3	CSVENPSRTDTQYF	TGCAGCGTTGAAAATCCTAGTAGGACAGATACGCAGTATTTT
few	TRBV5-4	.	TRBJ1-2	CASSLREIYGYTF	TGTGCCAGCAGCTTGAGGGAGATCTATGGCTACACCTTC
once	TRBV7-2	.	TRBJ2-7	CASSLGSTSRLSYEQYF	TGTGCCAGCAGCTTAGGATCAACTAGTCGGTTATCCTACGAGCAGTACTTC
.	TRBV6-5	.	TRBJ1-3	CASSSPAGSSGNTIYF	TGTGCCAGCAGTTCTCCAGCAGGAAGCTCTGGAAACACCATATATTTT
.	TRBV7-6	.	TRBJ1-2	CASSSRRGITDYGYTF	TGTGCCAGCAGCTCCCGGCGGGGGATCACGGACTATGGCTACACCTTC
.	TRBV18	TRBD2	TRBJ2-1	CASSPLSRGGANNEQFF	TGTGCCAGCTCACCTCTCTCTCGCGGGGGGGCCAACAATGAGCAGTTCTTC
.	TRBV9	.	TRBJ2-3	CASRATTGTQYF	TGTGCCAGCAGAGCCACTACGGGGACGCAGTATTTT
.	TRBV7-3	.	TRBJ1-2	CASRNPRGGFYGYTF	TGTGCCAGCAGGAACCCCCGCGGCGGATTCTATGGCTACACCTTC
.	TRBV25-1	TRBD2	TRBJ2-2	CATSGGLNTGELFF	TGTGCCACTAGCGGGGGCCTCAACACCGGGGAGCTGTTTTTT
once	TRBV5-1	TRBD2	TRBJ2-2	CATQRELAGELFF	TGCGCCACCCAGCGGGAGTTGGCCGGGGAGCTGTTTTTT
few	TRBV28	TRBD2	TRBJ2-3	CASSRTSGRNTQYF	TGTGCCAGCAGTAGGACTAGCGGGAGGAATACGCAGTATTTT
.	TRBV19	.	TRBJ2-2	CASSIRQGGTGELFF	TGTGCCAGTAGTATCCGTCAGGGGGGCACCGGGGAGCTGTTTTTT
few	TRBV9	TRBD1	TRBJ1-2	CASSPRQGANGYTF	TGTGCCAGCAGCCCGAGACAGGGGGCGAATGGCTACACCTTC
.	TRBV7-3	.	TRBJ2-3	CASSAPAGDTQYF	TGTGCCAGCAGCGCCCCTGCGGGAGATACGCAGTATTTT
.	TRBV6-6	.	TRBJ2-7	CASNSRQGGGYEQYF	TGTGCCAGCAACTCTAGGCAGGGAGGTGGTTACGAGCAGTACTTC
.	TRBV19	.	TRBJ2-7	CASSITTGPEQYF	TGTGCCAGTAGTATAACGACAGGCCCCGAGCAGTACTTC
.	TRBV6-5	.	TRBJ2-7	CASRPQGGGEQYF	TGTGCCAGCAGACCCCAGGGAGGTGGCGAGCAGTACTTC
.	TRBV11-2	TRBD2	TRBJ2-3	CASSLGPSGGTDTQYF	TGTGCCAGCAGCTTAGGCCCTAGCGGGGGGACAGATACGCAGTATTTT
.	TRBV19	.	TRBJ1-5	CASSIDLGNQPQHF	TGTGCCAGTAGTATAGACTTAGGCAATCAGCCCCAGCATTTT
once	TRBV4-3	TRBD1	TRBJ1-6	CASSQEGTGVYSPLHF	TGCGCCAGCAGCCAAGAGGGGACAGGGGTTTACTCACCCCTCCACTTT
.	TRBV7-3	TRBD2	TRBJ2-1	CASSTGLAVNEQFF	TGTGCCAGCAGCACTGGACTAGCTGTCAATGAGCAGTTCTTC